This T cell receptor beta chain was captured by sequencing in a study of blood T cell repertoires in COVID-19. In the authors' workflow: The authors estimated nucleated cell counts from reference gene primer amplification. The protocol was immunoSEQ multiplex PCR, while the TCRdb copy is restricted to in-frame clones and leaves out a portion. That table furnishes V, J and clone size, whereas the DNA furnished D and trimming. The profile shows about 180,000 clones, about 88% of them singletons. Trimming cost V 3 bases and J 6 bases; bases outside gene matches: 5. CDR1 and CDR2 (germline): SGHNT, YENEEA. The CDR3 is made up of 13 amino acids.

This TCR derives from a woman in her fifties or sixties with COVID-19, enrolled during active disease. The chain recombines TRBV11-3 with TRBJ2-7; TRBD2 agrees at 7 bases. Sequencing was carried out using peripheral blood. CDR3 bases: TGTGCCAGCAGCTTTCCGGGGGGTTTCGAGCAGTACTTC. Its translation: CASSFPGGFEQYF.